This TCR beta chain emerged from a study of tumor and adjacent non-tumor tissue in lung cancer. Overall study context: Patients comprised over 9 adenocarcinoma, a couple of squamous cell carcinoma and 1 small cell lung cancer. Patients were aged about 31 to 85, 9 to 10 men and 5 women, stage I to III. Samples averaged approximately 4.2 million productive TCRbeta reads each.

Germline CDR1 reads SGHTS; CDR2 reads YDEGEE. V shed 4 bases, J shed 3 bases, and the junction held 7 bases outside the gene matches. The CDR3 is 15 amino acids. TCRbeta libraries were built with three rounds of nested PCR, modified from ARM-PCR. TCRdb fed the multiplex PCR reads into MiXCR, producing one record per CDR3 protein. This table has approximately 130,000 distinct CDR3 sequences, 60% to 70% appearing once. RNA was extracted from bulk tissue without any cell sorting. Sequenced material: lung tumor tissue. The source of this sequence is a man aged 25 to 40 with non-small cell lung cancer. The rearrangement uses TRBV5-8 and TRBJ2-7, with 10 bases lining up with TRBD1. The CDR3 nucleotides read TGTGCCAGCAGCGGACCGGGACAGGGGTTCTACGAGCAGTACTTC. Residues: CASSGPGQGFYEQYF.